Following are 7 T cell receptor beta chains from one sample sequenced in a study of response to subunit inactivated influenza vaccine. TCRdb recomputed calls from the RT-PCR reads with MiXCR, one row per CDR3 protein. The table lists about 580,000 distinct CDR3 sequences, roughly 15% of them singletons, with over 8.5% in the top ten. This material consisted of PBMCs from blood, taken roughly 13 days after vaccination. Receptors originate from a man aged 45-65 years who received an inactivated influenza vaccine.

The V gene is TRBV25-1, the J gene TRBJ1-3; D gene uncertain. Trimming took 0 bases from V and 4 from J, leaving 7 bases between them. Germline V gene lookup returns CDR1 MGHDK and CDR2 SYGVNS. The CDR3 runs to 14 residues. CDR3 sequence reads: CASSEYMRGNTIYF. The CDR3 region has the DNA TGTGCCAGCAGTGAATATATGAGGGGAAACACCATATATTTT.

This clonotype was seen a few times. The chain is built from TRBV2 and TRBJ2-7; 10 nucleotides match TRBD1. Germline V lookup: CDR1 SNHLY, CDR2 FYNNEI. This CDR3 contains 15 residues. The J segment lost 5 bases and the V segment lost 4 bases, leaving 8 bases of the junction unmatched. CDR3 DNA sequence: TGTGCCAGCAGTGTTCGCCGGGACAGGGGTCACGAGCAGTACTTC. Translated: CASSVRRDRGHEQYF.

The chain combines TRBV6-5 with TRBJ1-2; perhaps TRBD1 as D (5 bases). This CDR3 region has 14 residues. CDR1 is MNHEY and CDR2 is SVGAGI in the germline V gene. V was pared by 2 bases and J by 4 bases, with 11 bases between. The CDR3 reads CASSYRGIGYGYTF. CDR3 coding DNA: TGTGCCAGCAGTTACCGGGGGATAGGCTATGGCTACACCTTC.

The J gene is TRBJ2-7, the V gene TRBV6-1; D ambiguous. The germline gives CDR1 MNHNS, CDR2 SASEGT. Trimming left V 0 bases short and J 5 bases short, with 11 bases between. The CDR3 is made up of 14 amino acids. CDR3 sequence (DNA): TGTGCCAGCAGTGAAGCTTGGTTGTTGGACGAGCAGTACTTC. It is translated as CASSEAWLLDEQYF.

The V call is TRBV19, the J call TRBJ2-3, with D possibly matching TRBD2 (5 bases). V dropped 0 bases and J dropped 2 bases, with 12 bases sitting between them. Looked up from germline, CDR1 is LNHDA and CDR2 is SQIVND (reference sequence). There are 16 residues in the CDR3. CDR3 amino acids: CASSIDRGQVTDTQYF. The CDR3, as DNA: TGTGCCAGTAGTATAGATCGAGGGCAGGTCACAGATACGCAGTATTTT.

This clonotype was seen many times. The chain uses TRBV6-5 and TRBJ1-2; TRBD1 might be the D (5 bases). Trimming left V 7 bases short and J 4 bases short, with 16 bases between. Germline V gives CDR1 MNHEY, CDR2 SVGAGI. The CDR3 sequence is 14 residues long. The CDR3: CASTDRAGSYGYTF. The DNA of the CDR3 is TGTGCCAGCACCGACCGGGCAGGGTCCTATGGCTACACCTTC.

The rearrangement uses TRBV12-3 or TRBV12-4 and TRBJ1-3; D possibly corresponds to TRBD1 (5 bases). The CDR3 has 14 amino acids. With 7 bases removed from V and 3 bases from J, the gap between germline ends came to 13 bases. CDR3 sequence: CASTPGGGGNTIYF. The CDR3 DNA reads TGTGCCAGCACGCCAGGTGGGGGTGGAAACACCATATATTTT.